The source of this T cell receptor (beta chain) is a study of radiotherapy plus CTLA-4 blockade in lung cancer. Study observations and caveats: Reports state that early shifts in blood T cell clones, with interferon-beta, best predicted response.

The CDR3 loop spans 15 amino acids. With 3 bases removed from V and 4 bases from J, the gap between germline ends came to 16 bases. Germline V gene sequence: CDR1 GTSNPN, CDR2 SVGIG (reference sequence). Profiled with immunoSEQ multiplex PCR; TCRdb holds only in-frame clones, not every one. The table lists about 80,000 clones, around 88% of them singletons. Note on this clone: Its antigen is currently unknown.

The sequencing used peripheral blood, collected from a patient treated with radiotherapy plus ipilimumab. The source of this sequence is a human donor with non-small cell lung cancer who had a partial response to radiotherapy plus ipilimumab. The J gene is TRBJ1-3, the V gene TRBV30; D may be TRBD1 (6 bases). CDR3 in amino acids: CAWRRLRGAGNTIYF. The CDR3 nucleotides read TGTGCCTGGAGGAGATTGCGGGGGGCCGGAAACACCATATATTTT.